Listed below are T cell receptor beta chains from one sample, sequenced in a study of early T cells in non-severe SARS-CoV-2 infection. TCRdb re-analysed the 5' RACE reads in MiXCR, keeping a single row per CDR3 protein. The data hold about 69,000 distinct CDR3 sequences, with 3.5% to 6% observed a single time. The sample here was whole blood, taken at baseline. The receptors derive from an adult who was a healthcare worker with PCR-confirmed SARS-CoV-2 infection or an uninfected control (not recorded which). The donor label of this sample is uncertain. CDR3s include the opening cysteine and the closing phenylalanine or tryptophan. A D gene is named only where the DNA matches it firmly. Size is omitted from some rows. Given values are once, few, many or a class for expanded clones.

j_gene	abundance	v_gene	d_gene	CDR3aa	CDR3nt
TRBJ2-1	many	TRBV10-3	TRBD2	CAISEPGTSGYNEQFF	TGTGCCATCAGTGAGCCCGGGACTAGCGGATACAATGAGCAGTTCTTC
TRBJ2-5	-	TRBV10-3	-	CAISPGPQETQYF	TGTGCCATCAGCCCGGGACCACAAGAGACCCAGTACTTC
TRBJ1-4	-	TRBV15	-	CATSRDIGGNEKLFF	TGTGCCACCAGCAGAGATATCGGGGGGAATGAAAAACTGTTTTTT
TRBJ2-1	few	TRBV24-1	-	CATSPQGSDEQFF	TGTGCCACCAGCCCCCAGGGTAGCGATGAGCAGTTCTTC
TRBJ2-3	many	TRBV20-1	-	CSARAPRSFAQYF	TGCAGTGCTAGAGCACCCCGAAGTTTTGCGCAGTATTTT
TRBJ2-3	-	TRBV11-2	-	CASSLLGGGQDTQYF	TGTGCCAGCAGCTTATTAGGAGGGGGCCAAGATACGCAGTATTTT
TRBJ1-3	many	TRBV7-2	-	CASSLVTGLSGNTIYF	TGTGCCAGCAGCTTAGTCACAGGGTTAAGTGGAAACACCATATATTTT
TRBJ1-2	many	TRBV6-6	-	CASSYGGTGQYYGYTF	TGTGCCAGCAGTTACGGGGGGACGGGGCAGTACTATGGCTACACCTTC
TRBJ2-1	few	TRBV6-6	TRBD1	CASKLGTGGRSYNEQFF	TGTGCCAGCAAGCTCGGGACAGGGGGCAGATCCTACAATGAGCAGTTCTTC
TRBJ2-3	many	TRBV20-1	TRBD2	CSARVVASGITDTQYF	TGCAGTGCTAGAGTTGTCGCTAGCGGGATAACAGATACGCAGTATTTT
TRBJ2-3	few	TRBV7-7	-	CASSPLDPDTQYF	TGTGCTAGCAGCCCGCTGGATCCAGATACGCAGTATTTT
TRBJ2-7	-	TRBV11-2	-	CASSLESDGEQYF	TGTGCCAGCAGCTTAGAAAGCGATGGGGAGCAGTACTTC
TRBJ2-1	-	TRBV5-1	-	CASTPFGSRYNEQFF	TGCGCCAGCACCCCATTCGGATCACGGTACAATGAGCAGTTCTTC
TRBJ2-1	-	TRBV11-2	-	CASSLDAQWPRVF	TGTGCCAGCAGCTTAGATGCTCAGTGGCCGCGAGTCTTC
TRBJ2-7	many	TRBV7-2	-	CASSLDRGRYEQYF	TGTGCCAGCAGCTTAGATCGCGGTCGGTACGAGCAGTACTTC
TRBJ1-2	many	TRBV10-3	-	CAISEYRDDGYTF	TGTGCCATCAGTGAATACAGGGACGATGGCTACACCTTC
TRBJ2-7	-	TRBV30	-	CAWSLGYEQYF	TGTGCCTGGAGTCTCGGTTACGAGCAGTACTTC
TRBJ2-7	many	TRBV6-5	TRBD1	CASTGQGGYEQYF	TGTGCCAGCACGGGACAGGGGGGCTACGAGCAGTACTTC
TRBJ2-2	many	TRBV6-5	-	CASSYRPGQNTGELFF	TGTGCCAGCAGTTACCGGCCGGGACAAAACACCGGGGAGCTGTTTTTT
TRBJ1-1	many	TRBV12-3/TRBV12-4	-	CASTLGVTEAFF	TGTGCCAGCACCTTAGGGGTAACTGAAGCTTTCTTT
TRBJ2-3	few	TRBV18	-	CASSPLLGGTQYF	TGTGCCAGCTCACCACTCCTAGGGGGTACGCAGTATTTT
TRBJ2-7	few	TRBV7-2	TRBD1	CASSGTGGLDEQYF	TGTGCCAGCAGCGGGACAGGGGGCTTGGACGAGCAGTACTTC
TRBJ1-6	many	TRBV12-3/TRBV12-4	-	CASSFNRDNSPLHF	TGTGCCAGCAGTTTCAACAGAGATAATTCACCCCTCCACTTT
TRBJ2-2	-	TRBV6-5	TRBD1	CASSSTDRGYTGELFF	TGTGCCAGCAGTTCGACGGACAGGGGGTACACCGGGGAGCTGTTTTTT
TRBJ2-1	-	TRBV11-3	TRBD2	CASSLDLAGRHEQFF	TGTGCCAGCAGCTTAGATTTAGCGGGGAGACATGAGCAGTTCTTC
TRBJ1-4	-	TRBV24-1	TRBD1	CATSAGGAGNEKLFF	TGTGCCACCTCCGCAGGGGGGGCGGGAAATGAAAAACTGTTTTTT
TRBJ2-7	few	TRBV5-1	TRBD2	CASTRTSGPYEQYF	TGCGCCAGCACCCGGACTAGCGGCCCCTACGAGCAGTACTTC
TRBJ2-6	many	TRBV6-5	-	CASITLGSSGANVLTF	TGTGCCAGCATTACTTTAGGGAGCTCTGGGGCCAACGTCCTGACTTTC
TRBJ2-7	many	TRBV4-3	-	CASSQDAQNSYEQYF	TGCGCCAGCAGCCAAGATGCGCAGAACTCCTACGAGCAGTACTTC
TRBJ1-1	many	TRBV11-2	-	CASSLVGRTNTEAFF	TGTGCCAGCAGCTTAGTCGGCAGGACGAACACTGAAGCTTTCTTT
TRBJ2-5	few	TRBV7-2	-	CASSLFGGRETQYF	TGTGCCAGCAGCTTATTCGGAGGAAGGGAGACCCAGTACTTC
TRBJ2-2	few	TRBV7-6	-	CASSLGSTGELFF	TGTGCCAGCAGCTTAGGAAGCACCGGGGAGCTGTTTTTT
TRBJ1-1	few	TRBV29-1	-	CSVGGPEVTEAFF	TGCAGCGTTGGAGGCCCGGAGGTCACTGAAGCTTTCTTT
TRBJ1-2	many	TRBV12-2	-	CASRLPTYLGNYTF	TGTGCAAGTCGCTTACCTACCTACTTAGGGAATTACACCTTC
TRBJ2-3	few	TRBV5-1	TRBD1	CASSLPQGAEDTQYF	TGCGCCAGCAGCTTGCCCCAGGGGGCTGAAGATACGCAGTATTTT
TRBJ2-2	-	TRBV10-2	-	CASSARGRTGELFF	TGCGCCAGCAGTGCCCGGGGTCGGACCGGGGAGCTGTTTTTT
TRBJ1-6	few	TRBV5-8	-	CASRPLVFSGSLHF	TGTGCCAGCAGACCCTTGGTCTTCTCCGGTAGCCTCCACTTT
TRBJ1-5	many	TRBV5-1	-	CASSLGGDQPQHF	TGCGCCAGCAGCTTGGGTGGTGATCAGCCCCAGCATTTT
TRBJ2-2	few	TRBV6-2/TRBV6-3	-	CASSPWGGELFF	TGTGCCAGCAGCCCATGGGGCGGGGAGCTGTTTTTT
TRBJ1-4	many	TRBV19	-	CASSILRTALNEKLFF	TGTGCCAGTAGTATCCTTCGGACAGCCCTCAATGAAAAACTGTTTTTT
TRBJ2-2	-	TRBV5-1	TRBD2	CASSAGGFNTGELFF	TGCGCCAGCAGCGCCGGGGGGTTCAACACCGGGGAGCTGTTTTTT
TRBJ2-2	many	TRBV10-1	-	CASSELGRLNTGELFF	TGCGCCAGCAGTGAGTTAGGAAGGCTGAACACCGGGGAGCTGTTTTTT
TRBJ2-7	few	TRBV2	-	CASRRVLGRGEQYF	TGTGCCAGCAGACGAGTACTAGGGCGGGGCGAGCAGTACTTC
TRBJ1-6	many	TRBV7-9	-	CASSVGMGMDNSPLHF	TGTGCCAGCAGCGTGGGAATGGGGATGGATAATTCACCCCTCCACTTT
TRBJ2-1	few	TRBV7-2	-	CASSYSFAIGTGEQFF	TGTGCCAGCAGCTACTCCTTTGCGATCGGGACGGGTGAGCAGTTCTTC
TRBJ1-1	many	TRBV7-9	-	CASSLAGTEAFF	TGTGCCAGCAGCTTAGCGGGGACTGAAGCTTTCTTT
TRBJ1-2	many	TRBV12-3/TRBV12-4	-	CASSFGQARSVHGYTF	TGTGCCAGCAGTTTTGGTCAGGCAAGGAGTGTTCATGGCTACACCTTC
TRBJ1-4	-	TRBV11-2	-	CASSSPPGNEKLFF	TGTGCCAGCAGCTCTCCGCCCGGGAATGAAAAACTGTTTTTT